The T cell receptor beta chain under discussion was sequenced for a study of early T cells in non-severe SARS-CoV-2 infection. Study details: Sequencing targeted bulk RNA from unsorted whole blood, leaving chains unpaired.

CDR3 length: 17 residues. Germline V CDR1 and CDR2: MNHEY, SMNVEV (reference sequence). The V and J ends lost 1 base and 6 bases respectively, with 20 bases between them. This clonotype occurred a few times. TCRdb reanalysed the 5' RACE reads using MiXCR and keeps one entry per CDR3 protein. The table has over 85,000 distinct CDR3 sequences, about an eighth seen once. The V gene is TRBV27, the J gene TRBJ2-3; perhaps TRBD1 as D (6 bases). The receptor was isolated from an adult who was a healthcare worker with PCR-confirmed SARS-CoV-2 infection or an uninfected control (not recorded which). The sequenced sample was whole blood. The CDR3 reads CASSLFGQTTTVDTQYF. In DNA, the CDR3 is TGTGCCAGCAGTTTATTCGGACAGACCACCACCGTGGATACGCAGTATTTT.